This is a list of T cell receptor beta chains from one sample in a study of T cell responses to AZD1222 COVID-19 vaccine. The protocol was immunoSEQ multiplex PCR, while the TCRdb copy is restricted to in-frame clones and leaves out a portion. The sample holds 100,000 to 150,000 clones, about nine tenths seen once. This specimen was peripheral blood, taken 28 days after the second AZD1222 dose. These receptors came from an adult who received the AZD1222 COVID-19 vaccine. Both conserved end residues are part of each CDR3. D genes are given only for firm matches. Clone size is stated in some rows and not others, as once, few, many or a class when expanded.

V: TRBV7-3
J: TRBJ2-1
D: TRBD2
size: NA
DNA: TGTGCCAGCAGCTTAAGCCCTGTAGCGGGAGGGGGGAATGAGCAGTTCTTC
CDR3: CASSLSPVAGGGNEQFF

V: TRBV27
J: TRBJ2-1
D: NA
size: NA
DNA: TGTGCCAGCAGTAGGGGACTCCAATACAATGAGCAGTTCTTC
CDR3: CASSRGLQYNEQFF

V: TRBV7-2
J: TRBJ2-7
D: NA
size: NA
DNA: TGTGCCAGCAGCTTAATGAGGTCAAGCTCCTACGAGCAGTACTTC
CDR3: CASSLMRSSSYEQYF

V: TRBV9
J: TRBJ2-3
D: TRBD2
size: NA
DNA: TGTGCCAGCAGGGTAGGACTAGCGGGAGCTGATACGCAGTATTTT
CDR3: CASRVGLAGADTQYF

V: TRBV7-3
J: TRBJ2-2
D: NA
size: NA
DNA: TGTGCCAGCAGCCGGGGACTTAACACCGGGGAGCTGTTTTTT
CDR3: CASSRGLNTGELFF

V: TRBV2
J: TRBJ2-2
D: NA
size: NA
DNA: TGTGCCAGACGCTACACCGGGGAGCTGTTTTTT
CDR3: CARRYTGELFF

V: TRBV29-1
J: TRBJ1-1
D: NA
size: NA
DNA: TGCAGCGTTGCAGGGACCTGGGGGACTGAAGCTTTCTTT
CDR3: CSVAGTWGTEAFF

V: TRBV5-1
J: TRBJ2-1
D: NA
size: NA
DNA: TGCGCCAGCAGCTCTAGCTCCTACAATGAGCAGTTCTTC
CDR3: CASSSSSYNEQFF

V: TRBV4-1
J: TRBJ1-6
D: NA
size: NA
DNA: TGCGCCAGCCAATTGAGAGGCTCCTATAATTCACCCCTCCACTTT
CDR3: CASQLRGSYNSPLHF

V: TRBV7-9
J: TRBJ2-1
D: TRBD1
size: NA
DNA: TGTGCCAGCAGCTTACGGGACAGGGGGCCGCTTAAAAAGGTGCATGAGCAGTTCTTC
CDR3: CASSLRDRGPLKKVHEQFF

V: TRBV2
J: TRBJ1-4
D: TRBD1
size: NA
DNA: TGTGCCAGCTGCGGACAGGGGAATGAAAAACTGTTTTTT
CDR3: CASCGQGNEKLFF

V: TRBV7-9
J: TRBJ2-5
D: NA
size: NA
DNA: TGTGCCAGCAGCTTAGCAGGGTTGGAGACCCAGTACTTC
CDR3: CASSLAGLETQYF

V: TRBV6-6
J: TRBJ1-5
D: NA
size: NA
DNA: TGTGCCAGCAGTCACCAGAATAGCAATCAGCCCCAGCATTTT
CDR3: CASSHQNSNQPQHF

V: TRBV18
J: TRBJ2-7
D: TRBD2
size: once
DNA: TGTGCCAGCTCACCACCGAAAAGCGGGAGAGGTAACGAGCAGTACTTC
CDR3: CASSPPKSGRGNEQYF

V: TRBV19
J: TRBJ2-1
D: TRBD2
size: NA
DNA: TGTGCCAGTAGTAGGGCCAGCGGGGGGTGGGATGAGCAGTTCTTC
CDR3: CASSRASGGWDEQFF

V: TRBV25-1
J: TRBJ2-3
D: NA
size: NA
DNA: TGTGCCAGCAGCGAGAATAGCGTAAACACAGATACGCAGTATTTT
CDR3: CASSENSVNTDTQYF

V: TRBV15
J: TRBJ2-1
D: TRBD2
size: NA
DNA: TGTGCCACCGCTACTACACTAGCGGGAAGATACAATGAGCAGTTCTTC
CDR3: CATATTLAGRYNEQFF

V: TRBV5-6
J: TRBJ1-5
D: NA
size: NA
DNA: TGTGCCAGCAGCTTAGGGGTCCATCAGCCCCAGCATTTT
CDR3: CASSLGVHQPQHF

V: TRBV18
J: TRBJ1-5
D: NA
size: NA
DNA: TGTGCCAGCTCACGGGACGCGGGTTTCAATCAGCCCCAGCATTTT
CDR3: CASSRDAGFNQPQHF

V: TRBV10-3
J: TRBJ2-2
D: TRBD1
size: NA
DNA: TGTGCCATCAGTAAGGGACAGGGAGATACCGGGGAGCTGTTTTTT
CDR3: CAISKGQGDTGELFF

V: TRBV6-6
J: TRBJ1-1
D: NA
size: NA
DNA: TGTGCCAGCAGTTACTCTGTTTTTAGGGACACTGAAGCTTTCTTT
CDR3: CASSYSVFRDTEAFF

V: TRBV28
J: TRBJ1-2
D: NA
size: many
DNA: TGTGCCAGCAGGATTACTCAGGGGTGGTATGGCTACACCTTC
CDR3: CASRITQGWYGYTF

V: TRBV6-1
J: TRBJ1-5
D: TRBD1
size: NA
DNA: TGTGCCAGCAGTGAAGCGCAGGGGGTGCCCCAGCATTTT
CDR3: CASSEAQGVPQHF

V: TRBV28
J: TRBJ2-7
D: TRBD1
size: NA
DNA: TGTGCCAGCAGTTTGCGGACAGGGACCTACGAGCAGTACTTC
CDR3: CASSLRTGTYEQYF

V: TRBV12-3/TRBV12-4
J: TRBJ1-5
D: NA
size: NA
DNA: TGTGCCAGCGGAGGAATGGGCAATCAGCCCCAGCATTTT
CDR3: CASGGMGNQPQHF

V: TRBV19
J: TRBJ2-7
D: TRBD2
size: NA
DNA: TGTGCCAGTAGTAGCTGGACTAGCGGGTCCTACGAGCAGTACTTC
CDR3: CASSSWTSGSYEQYF

V: TRBV24-1
J: TRBJ2-2
D: NA
size: NA
DNA: TGTGCCACCAGTGACTTGGACATAGAATTTAACACCGGGGAGCTGTTTTTT
CDR3: CATSDLDIEFNTGELFF

V: TRBV7-3
J: TRBJ2-2
D: TRBD2
size: NA
DNA: TGTGCCAGCAGCTTAAATCGGGGAGGGCCGCCCGGGGAGCTGTTTTTT
CDR3: CASSLNRGGPPGELFF

V: TRBV3-1/TRBV3-2
J: TRBJ2-7
D: TRBD1
size: NA
DNA: TGTGCCAGCAGCCCGAGGAACAGGGGCTCCTACGAGCAGTACTTC
CDR3: CASSPRNRGSYEQYF

V: TRBV9
J: TRBJ2-7
D: NA
size: NA
DNA: TGTGCCAGCAGCGTAACGTTGGGGGCGACCGAGCAGTACTTC
CDR3: CASSVTLGATEQYF

V: TRBV2
J: TRBJ1-1
D: NA
size: NA
DNA: TGTGCCAGCAGCCTGGACACCTACCTGGGTGAAGCTTTCTTT
CDR3: CASSLDTYLGEAFF

V: TRBV19
J: TRBJ1-5
D: NA
size: NA
DNA: TGTGCCAGTAGTACGGCATCTGGGTTTGGTAGCAATCAGCCCCAGCATTTT
CDR3: CASSTASGFGSNQPQHF

V: TRBV19
J: TRBJ1-2
D: TRBD1
size: NA
DNA: TGTGCCAGTAGAGACGGGGGACAGCTGGTAAGCTACACCTTC
CDR3: CASRDGGQLVSYTF

V: TRBV3-1/TRBV3-2
J: TRBJ2-1
D: TRBD2
size: NA
DNA: TGTGCCAGCAGCCCACTAGCGGCGAGTGAGCAGTTCTTC
CDR3: CASSPLAASEQFF

V: TRBV6-5
J: TRBJ1-2
D: NA
size: NA
DNA: TGTGCCAGCAGTTACGGCAGATCTTATGGCTACACCTTC
CDR3: CASSYGRSYGYTF

V: TRBV5-1
J: TRBJ1-1
D: NA
size: NA
DNA: TGCAGCTTCTCGTTCGGGGGCGACACTGAAGCTTTCTTT
CDR3: CSFSFGGDTEAFF

V: TRBV5-8
J: TRBJ1-4
D: TRBD1
size: NA
DNA: TGTGCCAGCACCGGGGACAGACGTAATGAAAAACTGTTTTTT
CDR3: CASTGDRRNEKLFF

V: TRBV6-5
J: TRBJ1-2
D: NA
size: NA
DNA: TGTGCCAGCAGAACCGACAGTAGTAACTATGGCTACACCTTC
CDR3: CASRTDSSNYGYTF

V: TRBV2
J: TRBJ2-1
D: NA
size: NA
DNA: TGTGCCAGCAGTGGGGGGGGCTCCTCCTACAATGAGCAGTTCTTC
CDR3: CASSGGGSSYNEQFF

V: TRBV5-1
J: TRBJ2-3
D: TRBD2
size: NA
DNA: TGCGCCAGCAGCGCTGCGGGGGAAACCACAGATACGCAGTATTTT
CDR3: CASSAAGETTDTQYF

V: TRBV18
J: TRBJ2-7
D: NA
size: NA
DNA: TGTGCCAGCTCACCGGTCTTTGGGAACGAGCAGTACTTC
CDR3: CASSPVFGNEQYF

V: TRBV5-1
J: TRBJ2-1
D: NA
size: NA
DNA: TGCGCCAGCAGCTTGGTTGCTTCTAGCGCAGAGCAGTTCTTC
CDR3: CASSLVASSAEQFF

V: TRBV13
J: TRBJ1-4
D: NA
size: NA
DNA: TGTGCCAGCCGAGGGGGAGTTAATGAAAAACTGTTTTTT
CDR3: CASRGGVNEKLFF

V: TRBV2
J: TRBJ1-6
D: TRBD1
size: NA
DNA: TGTGCCAGCCGACAGGGGGATTCACCCCTCCACTTT
CDR3: CASRQGDSPLHF

V: TRBV18
J: TRBJ2-7
D: NA
size: NA
DNA: TGTGCCAGCTCACCTGGGACCCGTCTCCTTCAGCAGTACTTC
CDR3: CASSPGTRLLQQYF

V: TRBV5-6
J: TRBJ1-2
D: TRBD1
size: NA
DNA: TGTGCCAGCAGCTTGGAGACAGGGGTCTTGCCCGGCTACACCTTC
CDR3: CASSLETGVLPGYTF

V: TRBV5-1
J: TRBJ1-4
D: NA
size: few
DNA: TGCGCCAGCAGCTTGCAGGGACGAGAGGAAAAACTGTTTTTT
CDR3: CASSLQGREEKLFF

V: TRBV4-2
J: TRBJ2-3
D: NA
size: NA
DNA: TGTGCCAGCAGCCAAGCACAGTCCCCAGATACGCAGTATTTT
CDR3: CASSQAQSPDTQYF

V: TRBV30
J: TRBJ2-3
D: NA
size: NA
DNA: TGTGCCTGGGGACTAAGCGGTATTAGCACAGATACGCAGTATTTT
CDR3: CAWGLSGISTDTQYF

V: TRBV5-1
J: TRBJ1-4
D: NA
size: NA
DNA: TGCGCCAGCAGCCTCCCAGGAGTCGGAGAAAAACTGTTTTTT
CDR3: CASSLPGVGEKLFF

V: TRBV6-5
J: TRBJ1-2
D: NA
size: few
DNA: TGTGCCAGCAGTTACGGACGGTTAAACTATGGCTACACCTTC
CDR3: CASSYGRLNYGYTF

V: TRBV7-9
J: TRBJ1-1
D: NA
size: NA
DNA: TGTGCCAGCAGCCGAGTGTTCCCTGAAGCTTTCTTT
CDR3: CASSRVFPEAFF

V: TRBV2
J: TRBJ1-2
D: NA
size: NA
DNA: TGTGCCAGCAGTTCGGACGGAAACTATGGCTACACCTTC
CDR3: CASSSDGNYGYTF

V: TRBV28
J: TRBJ1-1
D: NA
size: once
DNA: TGTGCCAGCAGTTCAGGACAGAGAACTGAAGCTTTCTTT
CDR3: CASSSGQRTEAFF